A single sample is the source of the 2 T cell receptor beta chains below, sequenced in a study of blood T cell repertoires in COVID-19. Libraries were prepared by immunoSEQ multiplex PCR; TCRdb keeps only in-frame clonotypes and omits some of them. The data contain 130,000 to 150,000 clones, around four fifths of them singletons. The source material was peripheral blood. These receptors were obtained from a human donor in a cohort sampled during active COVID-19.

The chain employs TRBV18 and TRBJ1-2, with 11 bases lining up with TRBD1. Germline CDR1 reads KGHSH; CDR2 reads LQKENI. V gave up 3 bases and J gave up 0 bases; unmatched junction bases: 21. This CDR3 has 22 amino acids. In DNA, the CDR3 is TGTGCCAGCTCACCCTTGACCGGGACAGGGGGATCAAGGGGTAAAGCTAACTATGGCTACACCTTC. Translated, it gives CASSPLTGTGGSRGKANYGYTF.

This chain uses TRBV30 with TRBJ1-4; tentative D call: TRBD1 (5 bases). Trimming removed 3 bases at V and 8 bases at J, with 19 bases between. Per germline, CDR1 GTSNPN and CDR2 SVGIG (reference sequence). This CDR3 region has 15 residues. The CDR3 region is CAWRSGDSPWEKLFF. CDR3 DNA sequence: TGTGCCTGGAGGAGTGGAGACAGCCCCTGGGAAAAACTGTTTTTT.